These 20 T cell receptor beta chains were sequenced from one sample in a study of blood T cell repertoires in COVID-19. TCRdb's copy holds only in-frame clones and misses some; the assay was immunoSEQ multiplex PCR. The profile shows under 200,000 clones, nearly 90% of them singletons. The source material was peripheral blood. The receptors originated from a man in his sixties with active or convalescent COVID-19.

The chain uses TRBV5-1 and TRBJ1-2, with D possibly matching TRBD1 (5 bases). The CDR3 extends over 15 amino acids. Germline CDR1 SGHRS, CDR2 YFSETQ. Deletions cut 0 bases from V and 4 bases from J, with 13 bases between. The CDR3 nucleotides read TGCGCCAGCAGCTTGGAGGCGGGACGGATCTATGGCTACACCTTC. It encodes CASSLEAGRIYGYTF.

The gene calls are TRBV29-1 and TRBJ2-3; D might be TRBD2 (5 bases). Germline V lookup: CDR1 SQVTM, CDR2 ANQGSEA. The V gene lost 7 bases and the J gene lost 8 bases, with 19 bases spanning the gap. The CDR3 totals 13 residues. CDR3 in DNA: TGCAGCGGTGGTGTGGCCGGAGAGGGTACGCAGTATTTT. Protein sequence: CSGGVAGEGTQYF.

The V gene is TRBV5-5, the J gene TRBJ2-3, with D maybe TRBD1 (8 bases). This CDR3 spans 14 amino acids. Germline CDR1 SGHKS, CDR2 YYEKEE (reference sequence). V lost 0 bases and J lost 6, with 11 bases in between. The CDR3 DNA sequence: TGTGCCAGCAGCTTGGACAGGGGGGGTGATACGCAGTATTTT. This gives the protein CASSLDRGGDTQYF.

This rearrangement joins TRBV2 to TRBJ2-7; 11 bases align to TRBD2. The CDR3 spans 14 residues. Germline V gives CDR1 SNHLY, CDR2 FYNNEI. Germline trimming cut 6 bases from V and 5 bases from J; bases unmatched to any gene: 6. Here the CDR3 reads CASRISGGADEQYF. In DNA, the CDR3 is TGTGCCAGCAGGATTAGCGGGGGGGCTGACGAGCAGTACTTC.

The V and J genes are TRBV6-5 and TRBJ2-3, with 7 nucleotides matching TRBD2. The CDR3 consists of 14 residues. Germline V CDR1 and CDR2: MNHEY, SVGAGI. V trimming: 7 bases; J trimming: 5 bases; junction bases outside the gene matches: 9. The CDR3 bases are TGTGCCAGCACCCCTAGGGGCGGGGGAGATACGCAGTATTTT. As protein: CASTPRGGGDTQYF.

The chain links TRBV5-1 to TRBJ1-3; maybe TRBD1 (6 bases). Germline CDR1 reads SGHRS; CDR2 reads YFSETQ. The CDR3 consists of 15 residues. With 4 bases removed from V and 0 bases from J, the gap between germline ends came to 11 bases. The CDR3 coding sequence is TGCGCCAGCAGCGAGGGGGTTAACTCTGGAAACACCATATATTTT. This sequence encodes CASSEGVNSGNTIYF.

V gene TRBV6-1 combines with J gene TRBJ1-3; tentative D call: TRBD1 (5 bases). The CDR3 spans 14 residues. Germline V gene lookup returns CDR1 MNHNS and CDR2 SASEGT. The V and J ends lost 1 base and 5 bases respectively, with 9 bases between them. CDR3 bases: TGTGCCAGCAGTGAAGTAGGGGCAAGAAACACCATATATTTT. Translating it yields CASSEVGARNTIYF.

V is TRBV10-1 and J is TRBJ2-3; 8 bases line up with TRBD2. V shed 3 bases and J 5 bases; nucleotides not matched to a gene: 4. The CDR3 length is 14 residues. Germline CDR1 and CDR2: WNHNN and SYGVQD (reference sequence). CDR3 sequence reads: CASSDRGGGDTQYF. Here the CDR3 DNA reads TGCGCCAGCAGTGACCGGGGGGGTGGAGATACGCAGTATTTT.

This clone showed up just once. V usage is TRBV2 and J usage is TRBJ1-3, with D uncertain. The V end lost 1 base, the J end lost 4 bases, and 5 bases lay between the germline ends. The length of the CDR3 is 13 residues. Germline CDR1 reads SNHLY; CDR2 reads FYNNEI. In DNA, the CDR3 is TGTGCCAGCAGTGAAGGCAGGGGAAACACCATATATTTT. This gives the protein CASSEGRGNTIYF.

The chain links TRBV7-2 to TRBJ2-1; D is ambiguous. Deletions cut 4 bases from V and 3 bases from J, with 10 bases between. The CDR3 has 14 amino acids. Germline loops: CDR1 SGHTA, CDR2 FQGNSA. CDR3 DNA sequence: TGTGCCAGCAGCTCGCCTAACAGCTACAATGAGCAGTTCTTC. Amino acid sequence: CASSSPNSYNEQFF. Full variable domain (missing parts from reference TRBV7-2 and TRBJ2-1): GAGVSQSPSNKVTEKGKDVELRCDPISGHTALYWYRQSLGQGLEFLIYFQGNSAPDKSGLPSDRFSAERTGGSVSTLTIQRTQQEDSAVYLCASSSPNSYNEQFFGPGTRLTVL.

The V gene is TRBV5-4, the J gene TRBJ2-6, with D perhaps matching TRBD2 (5 bases). The CDR3 spans 14 residues. Germline-derived CDR1 and CDR2 are SGHNT and YYREEE (reference sequence). V was trimmed by 3 bases and J by 3 bases, leaving 7 bases between them. The CDR3 here is CASSWGDGANVLTF. CDR3 nucleotides: TGTGCCAGCAGCTGGGGAGATGGGGCCAACGTCCTGACTTTC. Supplemented by reference TRBV5-4 and TRBJ2-6, the full variable domain reads ETGVTQSPTHLIKTRGQQVTLRCSSQSGHNTVSWYQQALGQGPQFIFQYYREEENGRGNFPPRFSGLQFPNYSSELNVNALELDDSALYLCASSWGDGANVLTFGAGSRLTVL.

The V and J genes are TRBV5-1 and TRBJ1-2, with 9 positions matching TRBD1. The J segment lost 8 bases and the V segment lost 4 bases, leaving 9 bases of the junction unmatched. The germline V gene encodes CDR1 SGHRS and CDR2 YFSETQ. The CDR3 has 14 residues. The CDR3 loop reads CASSGGQGYKGYTF. CDR3 bases: TGCGCCAGCAGCGGGGGACAGGGTTATAAGGGCTACACCTTC.

The chain couples TRBV4-1 to TRBJ2-1; TRBD2 might be the D (5 bases). Germline V CDR1 and CDR2: MGHRA, YSYEKL. Deletions cut 1 base from V and 7 bases from J, with 20 bases between. This CDR3 is 17 amino acids long. CDR3 DNA: TGCGCCAGCAGCCAAGGGCTCTTTGGTCTAGGAGGTAATGAGCAGTTCTTC. It encodes CASSQGLFGLGGNEQFF.

The rearrangement joins TRBV30 to TRBJ1-1, with TRBD1 matching 10 bases. V shed 8 bases and J 8 bases; nucleotides not matched to a gene: 11. CDR1 is GTSNPN and CDR2 is SVGIG in the germline V gene (reference sequence). This CDR3 spans 13 amino acids. The CDR3 loop is CAGLGQGRREAFF. DNA of the CDR3: TGTGCCGGACTGGGACAGGGGAGACGCGAAGCTTTCTTT.

The V call is TRBV6-1, the J call TRBJ1-4, with D unresolved. V was clipped by 0 bases and J by 3 bases, with 5 bases between them. The CDR3 consists of 14 residues. Germline-derived CDR1 and CDR2 are MNHNS and SASEGT. The CDR3 loop reads CASSEAVPNEKLFF. CDR3 coding DNA: TGTGCCAGCAGTGAAGCCGTTCCTAATGAAAAACTGTTTTTT.

V gene TRBV2 combines with J gene TRBJ1-1; D remains unclear. The CDR3 covers 14 residues. V lost 5 bases and J lost 2, with 12 bases in between. The germline CDR1 and CDR2 sequences are SNHLY and FYNNEI. The CDR3 reads CASSPNTVNTEAFF. DNA of the CDR3: TGTGCCAGCAGTCCAAACACAGTAAACACTGAAGCTTTCTTT.

The CDR3 DNA reads TGTGCCAGCAGCTTTCCCGGGACTTCGGAGACCCAGTACTTC. Translation: CASSFPGTSETQYF. The chain has TRBV9 and TRBJ2-5; weak D call: TRBD2 (6 bases). The germline CDR1 and CDR2 sequences are SGDLS and YYNGEE. With 4 bases removed from V and 5 bases from J, the gap between germline ends came to 15 bases. The CDR3 extends over 14 amino acids.

J is TRBJ2-1 and V is TRBV11-2; TRBD1 aligns across 9 bases. CDR1 is SGHAT and CDR2 is FQNNGV in the germline V gene. V lost 1 base and J lost 8; bases outside the gene matches: 6. The CDR3 consists of 15 residues. CDR3 nucleotide sequence: TGTGCCAGCAGCTTAGGACTAGGACAGGGGTATGAGCAGTTCTTC. Its translation: CASSLGLGQGYEQFF.

This clone has just one count. This sequence joins TRBV7-9 and TRBJ2-1; perhaps TRBD1 as D (6 bases). The CDR3 has 14 amino acids. Germline CDR1 is SEHNR and CDR2 is FQNEAQ (reference sequence). Trimming took 5 bases from V and 5 from J, leaving 13 bases between them. CDR3 in DNA: TGTGCCAGCAGCCCCCGAGGGGGACACAATGAGCAGTTCTTC. This encodes CASSPRGGHNEQFF.

The chain couples TRBV30 to TRBJ2-7; 7 positions agree with TRBD2. CDR3 length: 14 residues. V was clipped by 4 bases and J by 1 base; unmatched bases: 7. CDR1 is GTSNPN and CDR2 is SVGIG in the germline V gene (reference sequence). CDR3 amino acids: CAWTRGDLSYEQYF. CDR3 in DNA: TGTGCCTGGACCCGGGGGGATCTATCCTACGAGCAGTACTTC.